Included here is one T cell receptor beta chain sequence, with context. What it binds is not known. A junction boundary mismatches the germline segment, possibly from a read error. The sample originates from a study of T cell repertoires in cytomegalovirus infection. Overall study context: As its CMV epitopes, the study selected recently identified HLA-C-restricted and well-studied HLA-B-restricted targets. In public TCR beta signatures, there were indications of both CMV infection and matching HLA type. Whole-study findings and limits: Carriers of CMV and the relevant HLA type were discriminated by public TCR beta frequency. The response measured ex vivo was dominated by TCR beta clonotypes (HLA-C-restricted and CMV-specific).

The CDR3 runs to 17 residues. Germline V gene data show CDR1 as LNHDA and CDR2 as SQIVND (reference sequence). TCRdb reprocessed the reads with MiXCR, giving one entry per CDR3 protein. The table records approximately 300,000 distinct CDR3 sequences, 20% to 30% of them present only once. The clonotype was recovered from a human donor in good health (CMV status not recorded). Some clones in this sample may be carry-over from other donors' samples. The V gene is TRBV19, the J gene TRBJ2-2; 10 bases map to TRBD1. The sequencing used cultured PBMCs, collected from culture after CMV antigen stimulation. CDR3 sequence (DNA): TGTGCCGGTAGTGTAAGCTTCGGGACAGGGGCTGTCGGGGAGCTGTTTTTT. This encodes CAGSVSFGTGAVGELFF.